This is a list of T cell receptor beta chains from one sample in a study of blood T cells in healthy people across ages. Each CDR3 protein gets one entry after TCRdb re-called the 5' RACE reads with MiXCR. The sample contains hundreds of thousands of distinct CDR3 sequences, about 47% of which appear only once. Input material: blood. These receptors came from an elderly man in good health. Both conserved end residues are trimmed from each CDR3.

TRBJ2-3 TRBV28 ASAIWVAQGADTQY
TRBJ2-7 TRBV28 ASSFNIPPSREQY
TRBJ2-7 TRBV7-2 ASSSGLAERRY
TRBJ2-1 TRBV20-1 SARSAGDAYNEQF
TRBJ1-4 TRBV30 AWKGGPTNEKLF
TRBJ2-7 TRBV10-3 AISENNSYEQY
TRBJ2-3 TRBV12-3/TRBV12-4 ASSPRPKRDPYTQY
TRBJ1-2 TRBV6-6 ASSPQTGRGYT
TRBJ2-3 TRBV20-1 SATLPGLAGRGTQY
TRBJ1-2 TRBV6-5 ASSGTGPSNYGYT
TRBJ2-5 TRBV29-1 SVGSETQY
TRBJ2-5 TRBV3-1 ASSQEADTRIETQY
TRBJ2-7 TRBV6-5 ARKSNIGGGGYEQY
TRBJ2-7 TRBV30 AWSLIGTSSEQY
TRBJ2-2 TRBV14 ASSQDLNTGELF
TRBJ2-1 TRBV7-9 ASSPPGRQASYNEQF
TRBJ2-7 TRBV5-1 ASSQKLAGGPSEQY
TRBJ2-1 TRBV6-2/TRBV6-3 ASSYRGLAGNNEQF
TRBJ2-5 TRBV28 ASSGLQGVGTETQY
TRBJ1-2 TRBV5-6 ASSLPESNYGYT
TRBJ2-1 TRBV7-3 ASSQGQGRYNEQF
TRBJ2-3 TRBV20-1 SASGSGPGMDTQY
. TRBV5-5 ASSLGLAGGTDEQY
TRBJ2-5 TRBV24-1 ATSDRRDTQQETQY
TRBJ2-7 TRBV11-3 ASSLFSDRGSDEQY
TRBJ2-2 TRBV11-2 ANRSPRITTDTGELF
TRBJ2-2 TRBV24-1 ATSGVSGRIGTGELF
TRBJ2-1 TRBV2 ASGVYNEQF
TRBJ1-4 TRBV3-1 ASSQADRGREKLF
TRBJ2-7 TRBV12-3/TRBV12-4 ASRTGMDEQY
TRBJ2-5 TRBV6-5 ASRPGAERFGTQY
TRBJ2-1 TRBV7-3 ASSLMGQPYNEQF
TRBJ2-1 TRBV11-3 ASSFRQKNEQF
TRBJ2-4 TRBV4-1 ASSPGLAGVYGQY
TRBJ2-7 TRBV29-1 SVETRGAETYEQY
TRBJ2-1 TRBV3-1 ASSPRMAGEQF
TRBJ2-1 TRBV12-3/TRBV12-4 ASSQDRLDVSSYNEQF
TRBJ2-3 TRBV20-1 SAHLSGKHTDTQY
TRBJ2-5 TRBV9 ASSVGTSLNEQY
TRBJ1-6 TRBV6-6 ASSYSDREYSPLH
TRBJ1-2 TRBV28 ASTGLGRNYGYT
TRBJ2-3 TRBV2 ASTGGRGDTQY
TRBJ1-4 TRBV28 ASSRGYEKLF
TRBJ2-3 TRBV4-3 ASSQEQDSTQY
TRBJ1-5 TRBV12-3/TRBV12-4 ASRTGGINQPQH
TRBJ2-7 TRBV5-1 ASSLEWGELTYEQY
TRBJ2-5 TRBV7-2 ASSLAGGLSETQY
TRBJ1-4 TRBV20-1 SARDAGAEKLF
TRBJ2-7 TRBV3-1 ASSQVSGRFHEQY